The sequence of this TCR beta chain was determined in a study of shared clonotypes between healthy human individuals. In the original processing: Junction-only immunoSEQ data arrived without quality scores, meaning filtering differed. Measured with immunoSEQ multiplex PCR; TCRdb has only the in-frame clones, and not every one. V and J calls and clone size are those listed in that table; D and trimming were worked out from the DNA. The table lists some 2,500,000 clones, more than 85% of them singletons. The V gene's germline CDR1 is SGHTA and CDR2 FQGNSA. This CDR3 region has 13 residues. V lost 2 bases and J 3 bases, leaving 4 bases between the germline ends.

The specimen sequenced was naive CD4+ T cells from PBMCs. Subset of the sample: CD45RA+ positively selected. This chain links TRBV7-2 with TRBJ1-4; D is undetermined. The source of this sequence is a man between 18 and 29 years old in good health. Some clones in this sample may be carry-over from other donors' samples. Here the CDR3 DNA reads TGTGCCAGCAGCTTACTTTCTAATGAAAAACTGTTTTTT. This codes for CASSLLSNEKLFF.